Listed below are T cell receptor beta chains from one sample, sequenced in a study of PD-L1 blockade in urothelial cancer. Sequencing used immunoSEQ multiplex PCR; TCRdb keeps in-frame clones, though not all of them. The data contain more than 45,000 clones, about 90% of them singletons. The sample in question was PBMCs, obtained around atezolizumab (anti-PD-L1) treatment. The receptors here all came from a man aged 55 to 70 with urothelial cancer. Both conserved end residues are part of each CDR3. Each record gives: D gene, clone size, J gene, V gene, CDR3 protein, CDR3 DNA. The D gene is left open where the match is weak. Only some rows state a clone size, as once, few, many or a class for expanded clones.

-	-	TRBJ1-4	TRBV2	CASSSRVSYEKLFF	TGTGCCAGCAGTTCCCGGGTTTCATACGAAAAACTGTTTTTT
TRBD1	-	TRBJ1-1	TRBV28	CASSLWRQGLGAFF	TGTGCCAGCAGTTTATGGAGACAGGGGTTGGGTGCTTTCTTT
-	-	TRBJ1-6	TRBV7-2	CASSFQPRNSPLHF	TGTGCCAGCAGTTTCCAACCTAGGAATTCACCCCTCCACTTT
TRBD1	-	TRBJ2-5	TRBV7-9	CASSARGQGQETQYF	TGTGCCAGCAGCGCCCGGGGACAGGGGCAAGAGACCCAGTACTTC
-	-	TRBJ1-5	TRBV30	CAWSVSVSNQPQHF	TGTGCCTGGAGTGTTTCAGTTAGCAATCAGCCCCAGCATTTT
-	-	TRBJ2-7	TRBV11-3	CASSPTGYEQYF	TGTGCCAGCAGCCCCACTGGCTACGAGCAGTACTTC
TRBD1	-	TRBJ2-7	TRBV6-5	CASSKTGTSYEQYF	TGTGCCAGCAGTAAGACAGGGACCTCCTACGAGCAGTACTTC
TRBD1	few	TRBJ1-1	TRBV28	CATKGQRNTEAFF	TGTGCCACCAAGGGACAGAGGAACACTGAAGCTTTCTTT
-	-	TRBJ2-5	TRBV21-1	CASSKVGKQSEETQYF	TGTGCCAGCAGCAAAGTAGGCAAACAGTCCGAAGAGACCCAGTACTTC
-	-	TRBJ1-1	TRBV4-2	CASHPERENTEAFF	TGTGCCAGCCACCCAGAACGGGAGAACACTGAAGCTTTCTTT
-	-	TRBJ1-3	TRBV30	CAWSWRLGNTIYF	TGTGCCTGGAGTTGGAGACTTGGAAACACCATATATTTT
TRBD1	-	TRBJ1-2	TRBV6-1	CASSEGDSNYGYTF	TGTGCCAGCAGTGAAGGGGACAGTAACTATGGCTACACCTTC
-	-	TRBJ2-3	TRBV7-9	CASRAVGDTQYF	TGTGCCAGCAGAGCGGTCGGAGATACGCAGTATTTT
-	-	TRBJ2-4	TRBV5-8	CASSLAPSWGLAKNIQYF	TGTGCCAGCAGTCTTGCCCCTAGCTGGGGACTAGCCAAAAACATTCAGTACTTC
-	-	TRBJ2-7	TRBV7-8	CASSSLSYEQYF	TGTGCCAGCAGCTCCTTGAGCTACGAGCAGTACTTC
TRBD2	-	TRBJ2-5	TRBV27	CASSPRGAGGQETQYF	TGTGCCAGCAGTCCCAGGGGAGCGGGGGGGCAAGAGACCCAGTACTTC
-	-	TRBJ1-4	TRBV6-1	CASRWQGGEKLFF	TGTGCCAGCAGGTGGCAGGGTGGCGAAAAACTGTTTTTT
-	-	TRBJ2-7	TRBV27	CASRGTASYEQYF	TGTGCCAGCCGCGGGACGGCCTCCTACGAGCAGTACTTC
-	once	TRBJ2-2	TRBV9	CASRPDHEVGTGELFF	TGTGCCAGCCGACCTGACCACGAGGTGGGCACCGGGGAGCTGTTTTTT
-	-	TRBJ1-5	TRBV5-3	CAGKGQPQHF	TGTGCCGGCAAGGGGCAGCCCCAGCATTTT
-	-	TRBJ2-1	TRBV10-3	CAISDPGLPSVLGQFF	TGTGCCATCAGTGACCCTGGACTGCCGTCCGTTCTCGGGCAGTTCTTC